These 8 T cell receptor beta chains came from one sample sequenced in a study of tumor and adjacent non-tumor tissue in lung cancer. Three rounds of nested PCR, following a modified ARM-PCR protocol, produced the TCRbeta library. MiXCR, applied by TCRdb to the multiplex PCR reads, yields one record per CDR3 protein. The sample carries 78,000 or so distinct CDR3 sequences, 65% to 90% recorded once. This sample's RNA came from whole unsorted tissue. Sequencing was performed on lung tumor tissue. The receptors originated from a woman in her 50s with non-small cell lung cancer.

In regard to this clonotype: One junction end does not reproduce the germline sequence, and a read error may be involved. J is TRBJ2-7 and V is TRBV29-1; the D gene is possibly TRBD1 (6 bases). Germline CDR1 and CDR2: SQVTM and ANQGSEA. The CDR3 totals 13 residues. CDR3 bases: TGCAAGGTTGAAGGGACAACTAACAACGAGCACTACTTC. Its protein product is CKVEGTTNNEHYF.

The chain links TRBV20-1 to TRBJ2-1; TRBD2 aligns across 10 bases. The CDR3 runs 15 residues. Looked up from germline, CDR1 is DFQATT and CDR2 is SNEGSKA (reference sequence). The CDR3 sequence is CNVRVLAGASNEQFF. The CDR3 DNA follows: TGCAATGTTAGAGTCCTAGCGGGAGCCTCCAATGAGCAGTTCTTC.

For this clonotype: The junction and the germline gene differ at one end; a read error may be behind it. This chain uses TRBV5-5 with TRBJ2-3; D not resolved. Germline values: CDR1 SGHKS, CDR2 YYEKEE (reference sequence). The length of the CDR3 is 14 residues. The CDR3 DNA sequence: TGTGCCAGCAGCTTGGTTGCGATAACAGATATGCAGTATTTT. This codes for CASSLVAITDMQYF.

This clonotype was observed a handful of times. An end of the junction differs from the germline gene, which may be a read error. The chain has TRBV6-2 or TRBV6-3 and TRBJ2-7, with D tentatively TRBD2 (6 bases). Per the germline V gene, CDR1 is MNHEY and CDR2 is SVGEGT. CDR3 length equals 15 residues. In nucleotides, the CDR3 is TGTGCCAGCGCCCCGGGCCTAGCGTACTCCTACGAGCAATACTTC. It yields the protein CASAPGLAYSYEQYF.

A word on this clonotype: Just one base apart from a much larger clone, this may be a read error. This CDR3 is CASSLEPTGRARYNGQFF. CDR3 bases: TGCGCCAGCAGCTTGGAACCCACAGGGAGGGCCCGCTACAATGGGCAGTTCTTC. V usage is TRBV5-1 and J usage is TRBJ2-1, with D tentatively TRBD2 (7 bases). In germline, CDR1 is SGHRS, CDR2 YFSETQ. CDR3 length: 18 residues. Variable domain in full (rest from reference TRBV5-1 and TRBJ2-1): KAGVTQTPRYLIKTRGQQVTLSCSPISGHRSVSWYQQTPGQGLQFLFEYFSETQRNKGNFPGRFSGRQFSNSRSEMNVSTLELGDSALYLCASSLEPTGRARYNGQFFGPGTRLTVL.

The CDR3 DNA follows: TGCGGCGCCAAAACTAGCAGGACCTGGGGGGGTGAGCAGTTCTTC. This gives the protein CGAKTSRTWGGEQFF. This chain joins TRBV29-1 and TRBJ2-1; 7 bases map to TRBD2. Looked up from germline, CDR1 is SQVTM and CDR2 is ANQGSEA. The CDR3 contains 15 residues.

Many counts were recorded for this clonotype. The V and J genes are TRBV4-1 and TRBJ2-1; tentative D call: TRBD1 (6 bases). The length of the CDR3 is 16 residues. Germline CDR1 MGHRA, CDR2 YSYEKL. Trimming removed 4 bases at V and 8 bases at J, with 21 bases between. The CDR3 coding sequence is TGCGCCAGCAGCCCTAACCCGGGACAAGTTACGCATGAGCAGTTCTTC. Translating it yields CASSPNPGQVTHEQFF.

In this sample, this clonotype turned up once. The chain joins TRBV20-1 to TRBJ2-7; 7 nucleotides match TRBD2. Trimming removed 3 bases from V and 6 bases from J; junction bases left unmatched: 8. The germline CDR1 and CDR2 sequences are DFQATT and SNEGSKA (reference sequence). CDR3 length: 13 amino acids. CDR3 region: CSASLREYIEQYF. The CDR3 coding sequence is TGCAGTGCTAGTCTGCGGGAGTACATCGAGCAGTACTTC.